These 4 T cell receptor beta chains share one sample of origin, sequenced in a study of OX40 agonist ivuxolimab in advanced cancers. Here immunoSEQ multiplex PCR was the method, and the copy in TCRdb shows in-frame clones only, minus some. The sample consists of some 90,000 clones, under 95% of them appearing once. The sample consisted of CD4+ or CD8+ T cells sorted from blood, taken in a trial of the OX40 agonist ivuxolimab. Receptors originate from an adult with an advanced solid tumor such as melanoma, head and neck, liver or kidney cancer.

The J gene is TRBJ2-1, the V gene TRBV5-4; TRBD2 aligns across 7 bases. Germline CDR1 is SGHNT and CDR2 is YYREEE (reference sequence). The V and J ends lost 2 bases and 10 bases, in that order; junction bases with no gene match: 9. The CDR3 spans 14 residues. For the CDR3, the DNA is TGTGCCAGCAGCTTAAGATTAGCGGGCACGGAGCAGTTCTTC. This encodes CASSLRLAGTEQFF.

The rearrangement joins TRBV2 to TRBJ2-1; D is possibly TRBD1 (6 bases). Germline V gives CDR1 SNHLY, CDR2 FYNNEI. The V end was cut by 2 bases, the J end by 7 bases, with 12 bases between. The CDR3 is 14 residues long. In DNA, the CDR3 is TGTGCCAGCAGTGAACAGGGGATTAGTAATGAGCAGTTCTTC. Amino acid sequence: CASSEQGISNEQFF.

The V gene is TRBV4-1, the J gene TRBJ1-1; D not resolved. V was pared by 6 bases and J by 3 bases, with 14 bases between. Germline V lookup: CDR1 MGHRA, CDR2 YSYEKL. The CDR3 contains 14 residues. The CDR3 region is CASRGPLKDTEAFF. CDR3 in DNA: TGCGCCAGCAGGGGCCCGTTGAAGGACACTGAAGCTTTCTTT.

The CDR3 region is CASSPQTGGRNTGELFF. The DNA of the CDR3 is TGTGCCAGCAGCCCACAGACAGGGGGCAGAAACACCGGGGAGCTGTTTTTT. The chain is built from TRBV7-2 and TRBJ2-2; TRBD1 aligns across 10 bases. The germline gives CDR1 SGHTA, CDR2 FQGNSA. V dropped 5 bases and J dropped 2; count of bases not matched to a gene: 8. The CDR3 consists of 17 residues.